Many counts were recorded for the clone carrying this TCR beta chain. Its antigen is as yet unknown. Treatment here: skin biopsy from PPD injection site in Mantoux-positive individual. An oligonucleotide containing a UMI was ligated to the 3' end of TCR cDNA. V gave up 5 bases and J gave up 8 bases, with 16 bases separating them. The germline V gene has CDR1 DFQATT and CDR2 SNEGSKA (reference sequence). CDR3 size: 14 residues. The data stem from a study of naive and memory T cell subsets. The SP2 primer and nested alpha and beta constant region primers amplified ligated cDNA in four rounds. TCRdb fed the UMI-ligation and nested PCR reads into MiXCR, producing one record per CDR3 protein. Counted here are roughly 36,000 distinct CDR3 sequences, roughly 11% occurring once; the ten biggest clones make up less than 4%. Findings of the study overall: Reportedly, tuberculin skin test sites gave far more TCRs than other biopsies.

This chain connects TRBV20-1 to TRBJ1-6; weak D call: TRBD1 (5 bases). This TCR was sampled from an adult in good health. Sample: skin, taken from a tuberculin skin test site. CDR3 in amino acids: CSAWEGRPYSPLHF. For the CDR3, the DNA is TGCAGTGCTTGGGAGGGGAGACCCTATTCACCCCTCCACTTT.